The sequence of this TCR beta chain was determined in a study of cytomegalovirus exposure and HLA in healthy donors. Study-wide results and caveats: Most subjects had HLA-A and HLA-B alleles reportedly predicted accurately by TCR beta sequences.

The CDR3 consists of 15 residues. CDR1 is SGHRS, CDR2 YFSETQ, per germline. This clone was observed a single time. Antigen specificity is unknown. PCR used 60 Vbeta primers and 13 Jbeta primers. Profiling relied on immunoSEQ multiplex PCR, and the TCRdb table lists in-frame clones only, not all of them. In the table there are about 190,000 clones, roughly 87% of which are singletons. This clonotype was sampled from a boy aged 2 to 10 in good health and CMV-seronegative. V is TRBV5-1 and J is TRBJ2-1; a weak D match, TRBD1 (5 bases). Sequencing input: PBMCs. The CDR3 loop is CEPRGGLSSYNEQFF. The CDR3 DNA is TGCGAACCTAGGGGCGGTCTGAGCTCCTACAATGAGCAGTTCTTC.